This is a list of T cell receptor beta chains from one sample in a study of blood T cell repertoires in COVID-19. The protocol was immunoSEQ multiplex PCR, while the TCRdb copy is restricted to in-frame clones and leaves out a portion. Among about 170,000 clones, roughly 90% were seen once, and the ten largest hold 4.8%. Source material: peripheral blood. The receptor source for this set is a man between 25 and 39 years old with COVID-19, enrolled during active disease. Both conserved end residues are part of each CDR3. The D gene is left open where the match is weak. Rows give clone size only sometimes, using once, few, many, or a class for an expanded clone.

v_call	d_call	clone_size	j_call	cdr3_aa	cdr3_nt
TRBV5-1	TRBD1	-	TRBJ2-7	CASSTDRGAEQYF	TGCGCCAGCAGCACAGACAGGGGGGCCGAGCAGTACTTC
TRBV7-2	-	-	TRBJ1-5	CASSFHPQGGSQPQHF	TGTGCCAGCAGCTTCCACCCCCAAGGGGGATCCCAGCCCCAGCATTTT
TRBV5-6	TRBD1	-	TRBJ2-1	CASSLGPWGTGTYNEQFF	TGTGCCAGCAGTTTGGGCCCGTGGGGGACAGGGACCTACAATGAGCAGTTCTTC
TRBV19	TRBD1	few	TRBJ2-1	CASIRTGALNEQFF	TGTGCCAGTATTAGGACAGGGGCCCTTAATGAGCAGTTCTTC
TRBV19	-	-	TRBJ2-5	CASSIADRRYETQYF	TGTGCCAGTAGTATAGCTGACAGGAGGTACGAGACCCAGTACTTC
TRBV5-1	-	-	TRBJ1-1	CASTPAGWDTEAFF	TGCGCCAGCACCCCGGCAGGGTGGGACACTGAAGCTTTCTTT
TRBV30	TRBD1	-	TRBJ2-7	CAWAKTGLEQYF	TGTGCCTGGGCCAAGACAGGGCTGGAGCAGTACTTC
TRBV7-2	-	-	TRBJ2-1	CASSLNQGTNEQFF	TGTGCCAGCAGCTTAAATCAGGGTACCAATGAGCAGTTCTTC
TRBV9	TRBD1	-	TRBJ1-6	CASSYGQGRDNSPLHF	TGTGCCAGCAGCTACGGACAGGGGCGTGATAATTCACCCCTCCACTTT
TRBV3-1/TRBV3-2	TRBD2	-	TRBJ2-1	CASSQERLATSNNEQFF	TGTGCCAGCAGCCAAGAAAGACTAGCGACGAGCAACAATGAGCAGTTCTTC
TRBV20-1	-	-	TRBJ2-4	CSASFREEEQNIQYF	TGCAGTGCTAGTTTCAGGGAGGAGGAACAAAACATTCAGTACTTC
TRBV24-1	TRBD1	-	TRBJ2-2	CATSDSTGVTNTGELFF	TGTGCCACCAGTGACTCAACAGGGGTTACCAACACCGGGGAGCTGTTTTTT
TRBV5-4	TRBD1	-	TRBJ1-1	CASSSGGPSGNTEAFF	TGTGCCAGCAGCTCAGGGGGACCGTCTGGAAACACTGAAGCTTTCTTT
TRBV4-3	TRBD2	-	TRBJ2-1	CASSQVTSGANEQFF	TGCGCCAGCAGCCAAGTCACTAGCGGGGCCAATGAGCAGTTCTTC
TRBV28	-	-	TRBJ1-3	CASSSHRDLDF	TGTGCCAGCAGTTCACACAGGGATCTGGATTTT
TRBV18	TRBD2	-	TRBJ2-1	CASSPPGLAGRGEQFF	TGTGCCAGCTCACCTCCGGGACTAGCGGGAAGGGGTGAGCAGTTCTTC
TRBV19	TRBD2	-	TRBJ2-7	CASTRLAGGFYEQYF	TGTGCCAGTACCAGACTAGCGGGAGGTTTCTACGAGCAGTACTTC
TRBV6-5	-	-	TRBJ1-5	CASSYSRGSNQPQHF	TGTGCCAGCAGTTACTCCAGGGGCAGCAATCAGCCCCAGCATTTT
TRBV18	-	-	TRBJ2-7	CASSPRGSATEVYEQYF	TGTGCCAGCTCACCAAGGGGTTCGGCCACGGAAGTCTACGAGCAGTACTTC
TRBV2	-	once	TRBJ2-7	CASKGTLSSYEQYF	TGTGCCAGCAAAGGAACACTAAGCTCCTACGAGCAGTACTTC
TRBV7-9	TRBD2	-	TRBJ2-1	CASSFGLAGGGEQFF	TGTGCCAGCAGCTTTGGACTAGCGGGGGGCGGCGAGCAGTTCTTC
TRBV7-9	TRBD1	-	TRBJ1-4	CASSFDRGRYEKLFF	TGTGCCAGCAGCTTCGACAGGGGGCGGTATGAAAAACTGTTTTTT
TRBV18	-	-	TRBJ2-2	CASSPETGTGELFF	TGTGCCAGCTCACCGGAGACAGGCACCGGGGAGCTGTTTTTT
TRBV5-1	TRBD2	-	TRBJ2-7	CASALTSGTYEQYF	TGCGCCAGCGCATTGACTAGCGGGACTTACGAGCAGTACTTC